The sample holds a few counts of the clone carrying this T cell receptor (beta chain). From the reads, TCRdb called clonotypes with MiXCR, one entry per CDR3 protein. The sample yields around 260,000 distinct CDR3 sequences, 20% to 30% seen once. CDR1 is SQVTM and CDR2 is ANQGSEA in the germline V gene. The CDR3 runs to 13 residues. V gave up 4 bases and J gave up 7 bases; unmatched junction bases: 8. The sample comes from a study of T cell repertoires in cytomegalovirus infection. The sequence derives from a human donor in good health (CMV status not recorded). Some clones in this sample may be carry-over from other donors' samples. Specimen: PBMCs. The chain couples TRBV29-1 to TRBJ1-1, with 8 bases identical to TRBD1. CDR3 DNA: TGCAGCGTTGCCGGACAGGGAAAAGGTGAAGCTTTCTTT. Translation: CSVAGQGKGEAFF.